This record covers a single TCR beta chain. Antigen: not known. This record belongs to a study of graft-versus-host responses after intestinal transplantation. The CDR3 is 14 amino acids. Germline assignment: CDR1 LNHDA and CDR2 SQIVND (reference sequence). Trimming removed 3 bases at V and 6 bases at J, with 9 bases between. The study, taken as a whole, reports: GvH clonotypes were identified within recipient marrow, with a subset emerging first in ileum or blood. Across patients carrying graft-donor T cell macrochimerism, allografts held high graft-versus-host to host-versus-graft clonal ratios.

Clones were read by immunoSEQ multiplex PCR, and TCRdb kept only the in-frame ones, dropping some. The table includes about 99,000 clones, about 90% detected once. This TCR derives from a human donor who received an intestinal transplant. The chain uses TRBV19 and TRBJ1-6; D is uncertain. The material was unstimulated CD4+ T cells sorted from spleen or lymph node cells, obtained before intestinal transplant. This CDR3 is CASSIVGSNSPLHF. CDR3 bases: TGTGCCAGTAGTATTGTCGGCAGTAATTCACCCCTCCACTTT.